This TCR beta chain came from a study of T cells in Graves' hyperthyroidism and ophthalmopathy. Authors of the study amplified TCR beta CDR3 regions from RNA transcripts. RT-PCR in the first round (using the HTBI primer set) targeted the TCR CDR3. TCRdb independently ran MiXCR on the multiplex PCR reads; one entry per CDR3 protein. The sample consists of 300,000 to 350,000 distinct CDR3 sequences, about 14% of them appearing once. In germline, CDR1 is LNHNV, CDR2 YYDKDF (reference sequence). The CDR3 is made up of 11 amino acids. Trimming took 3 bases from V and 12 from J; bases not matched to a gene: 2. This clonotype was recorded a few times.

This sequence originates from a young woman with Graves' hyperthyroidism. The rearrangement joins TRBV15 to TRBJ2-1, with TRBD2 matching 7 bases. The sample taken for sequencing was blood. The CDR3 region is CATSRAGVQFF. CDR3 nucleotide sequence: TGTGCCACCAGCAGGGCGGGGGTGCAGTTCTTC.